Listed here are 20 T cell receptor beta chains from one sample, sequenced in a study of T cells in Graves' hyperthyroidism and ophthalmopathy. Template material for amplifying TCR beta CDR3 regions consisted of RNA transcripts. HTBI primers were employed in a first-round RT-PCR of the TCR CDR3. A single record per CDR3 protein comes from TCRdb applying MiXCR to the multiplex PCR reads. The data hold a few hundred thousand distinct CDR3 sequences, with approximately 15% observed a single time. The sample was blood. These receptors were collected from a woman aged 40-49 years with Graves' ophthalmopathy.

The chain employs TRBV6-1 and TRBJ2-2, with D perhaps matching TRBD1 or TRBD2 (6 bases each). From germline, CDR1 is MNHNS and CDR2 SASEGT. With 8 bases removed from V and 6 bases from J, the gap between germline ends came to 16 bases. CDR3 length: 14 amino acids. The CDR3 bases are TGTGCCAGCCTTCTGACAGGAGGGTCCGGGGAGCTGTTTTTT. Amino acids: CASLLTGGSGELFF.

This clonotype was seen repeatedly, ten times or more. The V and J genes are TRBV18 and TRBJ2-1; D gene ambiguous. The V end lost 1 base, the J end lost 2 bases, and 12 bases lay between the germline ends. The CDR3 is 16 residues long. Germline lookup yields CDR1 KGHSH and CDR2 LQKENI. The CDR3 sequence is CASSPLLSSAYNEQFF. The CDR3 nucleotides are TGTGCCAGCTCACCACTCCTCTCGTCCGCCTACAATGAGCAGTTCTTC.

This clonotype was found many times. The rearrangement uses TRBV2 and TRBJ2-7; D is ambiguous. Germline values: CDR1 SNHLY, CDR2 FYNNEI. The V gene lost 1 base and the J gene lost 7 bases, with 17 bases spanning the gap. CDR3 length equals 15 residues. The CDR3 sequence is CASSEVGPSLGEQYF. The DNA for the CDR3 is TGTGCCAGCAGTGAAGTTGGACCATCACTTGGTGAGCAGTACTTC.

V usage is TRBV10-3 and J usage is TRBJ1-3; no clear D. Germline lookup yields CDR1 ENHRY and CDR2 SYGVKD. The ends were cut back, 2 bases at V and 2 bases at J, with 4 bases in the middle. The CDR3 runs 13 residues. The CDR3 nucleotides are TGTGCCATCAGTGAGACGGCTGGAAACACCATATATTTT. This encodes CAISETAGNTIYF.

This clonotype showed up just a few times. This chain joins TRBV2 and TRBJ2-5; D ambiguous. V lost 8 bases to trimming and J lost 5 bases, with 12 bases between them. CDR1 is SNHLY and CDR2 is FYNNEI in the germline V gene. The CDR3 length is 12 residues. This CDR3 is CASCWFGETQYF. CDR3 in DNA: TGTGCCAGCTGTTGGTTCGGGGAGACCCAGTACTTC.

This clonotype has a count of ten or more. This chain uses TRBV6-2 or TRBV6-3 with TRBJ2-3; 13 nucleotides match TRBD2. This CDR3 is 19 amino acids long. The ends lost 8 bases at V and 5 bases at J; junction bases unmatched: 19. Germline CDR1 MNHEY, CDR2 SVGEGT. CDR3 amino acids: CASLGAGTSGVLRIDTQYF. CDR3 in DNA: TGTGCCAGCCTCGGAGCCGGGACTAGCGGGGTCCTAAGAATAGATACGCAGTATTTT.

As DNA, the CDR3 is TGCAGTGCTAGAGACCAATACAGGGCTGGTGGAAACACCATATATTTT. Residues: CSARDQYRAGGNTIYF. The chain recombines TRBV20-1 with TRBJ1-3, with D perhaps TRBD1 (6 bases). Germline V gene sequence: CDR1 DFQATT, CDR2 SNEGSKA (reference sequence). The CDR3 runs to 16 residues. Trimming cost V 0 bases and J 3 bases, with 15 bases left between them.

The chain carries TRBV25-1 and TRBJ2-3, with unresolved D. Looked up from germline, CDR1 is MGHDK and CDR2 is SYGVNS. This CDR3 contains 12 residues. Trimming removed 3 bases at V and 8 bases at J, with 9 bases between. DNA for the CDR3: TGTGCCAGCAGTGACTCTAAGGGTACGCAGTATTTT. Encoded protein: CASSDSKGTQYF.

This clonotype came up a few times. This sequence joins TRBV2 and TRBJ1-1; D unclear. The germline V gene encodes CDR1 SNHLY and CDR2 FYNNEI. The CDR3 contains 14 residues. V was cut by 3 bases and J by 2 bases, with 10 bases left in between. The CDR3 region is CASSDSVGNTEAFF. The CDR3 DNA reads TGTGCCAGCAGTGATAGTGTCGGTAACACTGAAGCTTTCTTT.

This clonotype was counted many times. The rearrangement uses TRBV20-1 and TRBJ1-5, with unresolved D. From germline, CDR1 is DFQATT and CDR2 SNEGSKA (reference sequence). This CDR3 comprises 15 residues. V was pared by 3 bases and J by 3 bases, with 15 bases between. CDR3: CSARPMGGPNQPQHF. In nucleotides, the CDR3 is TGCAGTGCTAGGCCCATGGGAGGACCCAATCAGCCCCAGCATTTT.

Comments on this clonotype: One base away lies a much larger clone, so this may be a sequencing read error. V and J are TRBV4-2 and TRBJ2-1; D unclear. The CDR3 is 12 residues long. The germline CDR1 and CDR2 sequences are LGHNA and YNFKEQ. V lost 2 bases and J 5 bases, leaving 4 bases between the germline ends. The CDR3: CASSQLDNEQFF. For the CDR3, the DNA is TGTGCCAGCAGCCAACTAGACAATGAGCAGTTCTTC.

This clonotype was seen ten or more times. The chain joins TRBV20-1 to TRBJ2-1; D is ambiguous. Germline CDR1 and CDR2: DFQATT and SNEGSKA (reference sequence). Trimming cost V 6 bases and J 8 bases, with 11 bases left between them. The CDR3 is 11 amino acids. This CDR3 reads CSAPRRDEQFF. The CDR3 nucleotides read TGCAGTGCCCCCCGGAGAGATGAGCAGTTCTTC.

The chain has TRBV6-2 or TRBV6-3 and TRBJ2-7; 8 bases line up with TRBD1. Germline CDR1 reads MNHEY; CDR2 reads SVGEGT. Losses at the gene ends were 7 bases for V and 4 bases for J; bases not matched to a gene: 24. The CDR3 consists of 19 residues. The CDR3 region has the DNA TGTGCCAGCAAGGGAAGTGGGGACAGGATAAAAGGGGGGTCTTACGAGCAGTACTTC. It encodes CASKGSGDRIKGGSYEQYF.

This clonotype was recorded many times. This rearrangement joins TRBV5-1 to TRBJ2-4; weak D call: TRBD2 (6 bases). Germline V gene data show CDR1 as SGHRS and CDR2 as YFSETQ. Trimming took 4 bases from V and 8 from J, leaving 7 bases between them. The CDR3 covers 11 residues. The CDR3 DNA reads as TGCGCCAGCAGCCCGGGGGACATTCAGTACTTC. Protein sequence: CASSPGDIQYF.

The gene calls are TRBV12-3 or TRBV12-4 and TRBJ2-3; weak D call: TRBD2 (5 bases). This CDR3 comprises 14 residues. V lost 7 bases and J lost 4, with 15 bases in between. The CDR3: CASTPRTGSDTQYF. The CDR3 region has the DNA TGTGCCAGCACTCCTCGGACTGGATCAGATACGCAGTATTTT.

This clonotype was picked up many times. This rearrangement joins TRBV7-9 to TRBJ2-7, with D possibly being TRBD2 (6 bases). V lost 5 bases and J 1 base, leaving 15 bases between the germline ends. From germline, CDR1 is SEHNR and CDR2 FQNEAQ (reference sequence). The CDR3 contains 15 residues. The CDR3: CASSPKEGGSYEQYF. The CDR3 DNA follows: TGTGCCAGCAGCCCCAAAGAGGGAGGTTCCTACGAGCAGTACTTC.

This chain uses TRBV6-1 with TRBJ1-6; 9 nucleotides align to TRBD1. Germline-derived CDR1 and CDR2 are MNHNS and SASEGT. J was trimmed by 7 bases and V by 7 bases; bases with no gene match: 5. The length of the CDR3 is 14 residues. CDR3 protein: CASNDRGSNSPLHF. DNA for the CDR3: TGTGCCAGCAACGACAGGGGGTCGAATTCACCCCTCCACTTT.

The J gene is TRBJ1-1, the V gene TRBV7-3, with D hard to call. Germline CDR1 and CDR2: SGHTA and FQGTGA. CDR3 length: 13 amino acids. V dropped 5 bases and J dropped 4 bases, with 11 bases sitting between them. CDR3 loop: CASSATVGTEAFF. Written as DNA, the CDR3 is TGTGCCAGCAGCGCCACAGTAGGCACTGAAGCTTTCTTT. Full variable domain (rest looked up from reference TRBV7-3 and TRBJ1-1): GAGVSQTPSNKVTEKGKYVELRCDPISGHTALYWYRQSLGQGPEFLIYFQGTGAADDSGLPNDRFFAVRPEGSVSTLKIQRTERGDSAVYLCASSATVGTEAFFGQGTRLTVV.

This clonotype was detected only a few times. The chain couples TRBV7-9 to TRBJ1-2; D is undetermined. Germline assignment: CDR1 SEHNR and CDR2 FQNEAQ (reference sequence). Trimming removed 5 bases at V and 8 bases at J, with 9 bases between. This CDR3 comprises 11 residues. The CDR3 DNA sequence: TGTGCCAGCAGCCCCCAGAGAGGCTACACCTTC. The encoded protein is CASSPQRGYTF.

The CDR3 loop reads CASSSGLEAQYF. As DNA, the CDR3 is TGTGCCAGCAGTTCGGGACTAGAGGCGCAGTATTTT. The gene calls are TRBV6-5 and TRBJ2-3; 8 bases align to TRBD2. CDR3 length: 12 residues. CDR1 and CDR2 from the germline V gene are MNHEY and SVGAGI. V lost 4 bases, J lost 10 bases, and 4 bases stayed unmatched.